Below are 22 T cell receptor beta chains sequenced from a single sample in a study of OX40 agonist ivuxolimab in advanced cancers. The table came from immunoSEQ multiplex PCR; TCRdb's copy has only in-frame clones and leaves some out. This sample yields roughly 34,000 clones, of which roughly 89% are seen a single time; 0.9% to 0.95% belongs to the top ten. The sample consisted of CD4+ or CD8+ T cells sorted from blood, taken in a trial of the OX40 agonist ivuxolimab. Every receptor here comes from an adult with an advanced solid tumor such as melanoma, head and neck, liver or kidney cancer.

This chain links TRBV10-3 with TRBJ2-5; 9 nucleotides align to TRBD2. Germline CDR1 ENHRY, CDR2 SYGVKD. This CDR3 is 13 amino acids long. V was clipped by 7 bases and J by 5 bases; unmatched bases: 5. Here the CDR3 reads CAITAGGGETQYF. DNA of the CDR3: TGTGCCATCACAGCGGGGGGAGGGGAGACCCAGTACTTC.

The chain combines TRBV2 with TRBJ2-7; 9 bases match TRBD2. The length of the CDR3 is 14 residues. The junction had 5 bases not matched to a gene; V was cut back by 7 bases and J by 1 base. Germline CDR1 is SNHLY and CDR2 is FYNNEI. CDR3 sequence (DNA): TGTGCCAGCAATATAGCGGGGGTTTCCTACGAGCAGTACTTC. As protein: CASNIAGVSYEQYF. Drawing the rest from reference TRBV2 and TRBJ2-7, the complete variable domain is EPEVTQTPSHQVTQMGQEVILRCVPISNHLYFYWYRQILGQKVEFLVSFYNNEISEKSEIFDDQFSVERPDGSNFTLKIRSTKLEDSAMYFCASNIAGVSYEQYFGPGTRLTVT.

V and J are TRBV13 and TRBJ1-1; D possibly corresponds to TRBD1 (6 bases). Trimming took off 1 base at V and 1 base at J, with 19 bases between the two ends. CDR3 length: 18 residues. Germline-derived CDR1 and CDR2 are PRHDT and FYEKMQ (reference sequence). As DNA, the CDR3 is TGTGCCAGCAGCTTAGCGGGGGGGGCTGGCTCACGGAACACTGAAGCTTTCTTT. Translating gives CASSLAGGAGSRNTEAFF.

This chain joins TRBV9 and TRBJ2-2, with a possible D match to TRBD1 (6 bases). V was shortened by 0 bases and J by 4 bases, with 10 bases between the two germline ends. Germline V gene lookup returns CDR1 SGDLS and CDR2 YYNGEE. The length of the CDR3 is 15 residues. The CDR3 DNA is TGTGCCAGCAGCGTAGTAGGGGGTGGCACCGGGGAGCTGTTTTTT. It translates to CASSVVGGGTGELFF. The whole variable domain, remainder taken from reference TRBV9 and TRBJ2-2, is DSGVTQTPKHLITATGQRVTLRCSPRSGDLSVYWYQQSLDQGLQFLIQYYNGEERAKGNILERFSAQQFPDLHSELNLSSLELGDSALYFCASSVVGGGTGELFFGEGSRLTVL.

The chain couples TRBV9 to TRBJ2-2; TRBD2 matches at 8 bases. After removal of 4 bases from V and 4 bases from J, the junction contained 9 bases not matched to a gene. This CDR3 comprises 16 residues. CDR1 and CDR2 (germline): SGDLS, YYNGEE. In DNA form, the CDR3 reads TGTGCCAGCAGCCTATCGGGACTAGAAACCACCGGGGAGCTGTTTTTT. The encoded protein is CASSLSGLETTGELFF. Filled out from reference TRBV9 and TRBJ2-2, the complete variable domain reads DSGVTQTPKHLITATGQRVTLRCSPRSGDLSVYWYQQSLDQGLQFLIQYYNGEERAKGNILERFSAQQFPDLHSELNLSSLELGDSALYFCASSLSGLETTGELFFGEGSRLTVL.

Here the CDR3 reads CASSGSSANYGYTF. The CDR3 region has the DNA TGTGCCAGCAGCGGCTCGTCAGCTAACTATGGCTACACCTTC. The V and J genes are TRBV2 and TRBJ1-2; D is undetermined. CDR3 size: 14 residues. V was pared by 6 bases and J by 0 bases, with 11 bases between. Germline V CDR1 and CDR2: SNHLY, FYNNEI.

Comment on this clone: At one boundary the junction diverges from the germline segment, which might be a read error. V gene TRBV4-1 combines with J gene TRBJ2-2; 7 nucleotides match TRBD2. Germline CDR1 reads MGHRA; CDR2 reads YSYEKL. CDR3 length: 16 residues. CDR3 loop: CVSSLLSGANTGELFF. In DNA, the CDR3 is TGCGTCAGCAGCCTACTCAGCGGGGCCAACACCGGGGAGCTGTTTTTT.

This rearrangement joins TRBV6-6 to TRBJ2-5; 12 nucleotides align to TRBD2. CDR3 length: 15 amino acids. CDR1 and CDR2 (germline): MNHNY, SVGAGI (reference sequence). V dropped 1 base and J dropped 4; count of bases not matched to a gene: 1. For the CDR3, the DNA is TGTGCCAGCAGTTACTGGACTAGCGGGATAGAGACCCAGTACTTC. Its translation is CASSYWTSGIETQYF.

The rearrangement joins TRBV28 to TRBJ1-1; D may be TRBD1 (5 bases). The CDR3 runs 16 residues. Looked up from germline, CDR1 is MDHEN and CDR2 is SYDVKM. V was cut by 7 bases and J by 3 bases, with 21 bases left in between. The CDR3 nucleotides are TGTGCCAGCATCAAAAGGGTGCCAGGGAGGTACACTGAAGCTTTCTTT. This translates into CASIKRVPGRYTEAFF.

J is TRBJ1-4 and V is TRBV2; 7 nucleotides align to TRBD1. Germline CDR1 reads SNHLY; CDR2 reads FYNNEI. The CDR3 spans 15 residues. With V trimmed by 5 bases and J by 5 bases, 8 bases remained unmatched. In DNA form, the CDR3 reads TGTGCCAGCAGTCAGGCGACAGGGCGAAATGAAAAACTGTTTTTT. This codes for CASSQATGRNEKLFF.

V is TRBV11-2 and J is TRBJ2-2, with 7 bases identical to TRBD2. CDR3 length: 15 residues. V lost 7 bases to trimming and J lost 5 bases; unmatched junction nucleotides: 10. The germline V gene encodes CDR1 SGHAT and CDR2 FQNNGV. The CDR3 reads CASNGGSALTGELFF. Written as DNA, the CDR3 is TGTGCCAGCAACGGCGGGAGCGCTCTAACCGGGGAGCTGTTTTTT. Full variable domain (missing parts from reference TRBV11-2 and TRBJ2-2): EAGVAQSPRYKIIEKRQSVAFWCNPISGHATLYWYQQILGQGPKLLIQFQNNGVVDDSQLPKDRFSAERLKGVDSTLKIQPAKLEDSAVYLCASNGGSALTGELFFGEGSRLTVL.

The chain employs TRBV7-7 and TRBJ2-2; D is ambiguous. Germline assignment: CDR1 SSHAT and CDR2 FNYEAQ (reference sequence). The CDR3 consists of 17 residues. V lost 5 bases, J lost 3 bases, and 19 bases lay in between. CDR3 DNA sequence: TGTGCCAGCAGCCTACTATTGACAACGAAGGACACCGGGGAGCTGTTTTTT. Its protein is CASSLLLTTKDTGELFF.

The V call is TRBV27, the J call TRBJ1-4; D is perhaps TRBD1 (5 bases). This CDR3 contains 15 residues. The germline CDR1 and CDR2 sequences are MNHEY and SMNVEV (reference sequence). The V gene lost 5 bases and the J gene lost 8 bases, with 18 bases spanning the gap. The CDR3 loop reads CASSPVSRGKEKLFF. The CDR3 DNA is TGTGCCAGCAGTCCCGTCTCACGGGGGAAAGAAAAACTGTTTTTT.

The chain has TRBV19 and TRBJ2-3, with a weak D call TRBD2 (7 bases). This CDR3 spans 16 amino acids. V lost 4 bases to trimming and J lost 1 base, with 15 bases between them. Germline V gene sequence: CDR1 LNHDA, CDR2 SQIVND (reference sequence). CDR3 sequence reads: CASSTGGRVGTDTQYF. In DNA form, the CDR3 reads TGTGCCAGTAGTACGGGGGGCAGGGTGGGCACAGATACGCAGTATTTT.

The V call is TRBV28, the J call TRBJ2-3, with 9 nucleotides matching TRBD1. From germline, CDR1 is MDHEN and CDR2 SYDVKM. V lost 6 bases and J lost 4; bases outside the gene matches: 5. The CDR3 runs to 14 residues. The CDR3, as DNA: TGTGCCAGCAGAAGTACAGGGGGCCCAGATACGCAGTATTTT. This translates into CASRSTGGPDTQYF.

This sequence joins TRBV5-6 and TRBJ2-5; possibly TRBD2 for D (6 bases). V was cut by 3 bases and J by 1 base, with 7 bases left in between. The CDR3 consists of 13 residues. CDR1 and CDR2 from the germline V gene are SGHDT and YYEEEE. CDR3 in DNA: TGTGCCAGCAGCTCGACTAGCCAAGAGACCCAGTACTTC. Its translation is CASSSTSQETQYF. Looking up the rest from reference TRBV5-6 and TRBJ2-5 gives the full variable domain: DAGVTQSPTHLIKTRGQQVTLRCSPKSGHDTVSWYQQALGQGPQFIFQYYEEEERQRGNFPDRFSGHQFPNYSSELNVNALLLGDSALYLCASSSTSQETQYFGPGTRLLVL.

This chain joins TRBV4-2 and TRBJ1-5; 7 bases map to TRBD1. V dropped 4 bases and J dropped 7; count of bases not matched to a gene: 16. CDR3 length equals 17 residues. CDR1 and CDR2 from the germline V gene are LGHNA and YNFKEQ. The CDR3 nucleotides are TGTGCCAGCAGCCCTCAAGAGGTGACAGGGTTGGAGCAGCCCCAGCATTTT. Translation: CASSPQEVTGLEQPQHF.

V and J are TRBV4-3 and TRBJ1-1, with 7 bases aligning to TRBD1. There are 17 residues in the CDR3. CDR1 is LGHNA, CDR2 YSLEER, per germline. J lost 6 bases, V lost 1 base, and 14 bases had no gene match. The CDR3 reads CASSQGGGGEFISEAFF. CDR3 sequence (DNA): TGCGCCAGCAGCCAAGGGGGAGGGGGCGAATTCATCTCTGAAGCTTTCTTT.

V gene TRBV7-2 combines with J gene TRBJ1-3; tentative D call: TRBD1 (5 bases). CDR3 size: 14 residues. The germline V gene has CDR1 SGHTA and CDR2 FQGNSA. V was trimmed by 3 bases and J by 2 bases, leaving 8 bases between them. For the CDR3, the DNA is TGTGCCAGCAGCTTGGGGGAAACTGGAAACACCATATATTTT. Translated, it gives CASSLGETGNTIYF.

The genes are TRBV9 and TRBJ2-6; either TRBD1 or TRBD2 may supply D (6 bases each). With 2 bases removed from V and 5 bases from J, the gap between germline ends came to 23 bases. The CDR3 spans 19 residues. Germline V gene lookup returns CDR1 SGDLS and CDR2 YYNGEE. CDR3 bases: TGTGCCAGCAGCGTTCGAACTGTTTCAGGGGAGGCACGGGCCAACGTCCTGACTTTC. Its protein is CASSVRTVSGEARANVLTF.

The rearrangement links TRBV9 to TRBJ2-1; no definite D call. The CDR3 is 14 amino acids. The germline gives CDR1 SGDLS, CDR2 YYNGEE. Trimming left V 0 bases short and J 0 bases short, with 4 bases between. The DNA for the CDR3 is TGTGCCAGCAGCGTAGATCCCTCCTACAATGAGCAGTTCTTC. As protein: CASSVDPSYNEQFF.

The chain carries TRBV28 and TRBJ1-1; D is possibly TRBD1 (5 bases). The CDR3 contains 15 residues. Germline CDR1 and CDR2: MDHEN and SYDVKM. V lost 6 bases and J 0 bases, leaving 14 bases between the germline ends. CDR3 DNA sequence: TGTGCCAGCAGAAGCGGACGGGGGGTGAACACTGAAGCTTTCTTT. Translating gives CASRSGRGVNTEAFF.